This record covers a single T cell receptor (beta chain). Sequenced by immunoSEQ multiplex PCR; TCRdb stores in-frame clones only, minus some. The sample has 150,000 or so clones; approximately 83% are singletons. These data are taken from a study of blood T cell repertoires in COVID-19. Germline V gene sequence: CDR1 MNHEY, CDR2 SVGAGI. V was shortened by 6 bases and J by 0 bases, with 8 bases between the two germline ends. The CDR3 sequence is 13 residues long. The rearrangement uses TRBV6-5 and TRBJ1-1; no reliable D call. This sequence originates from a woman aged 60 to 75 with acute or convalescent COVID-19. The sample consisted of peripheral blood. The chain's CDR3 is CASRTSVNTEAFF. The CDR3, as DNA: TGTGCCAGCAGGACTTCGGTGAACACTGAAGCTTTCTTT.